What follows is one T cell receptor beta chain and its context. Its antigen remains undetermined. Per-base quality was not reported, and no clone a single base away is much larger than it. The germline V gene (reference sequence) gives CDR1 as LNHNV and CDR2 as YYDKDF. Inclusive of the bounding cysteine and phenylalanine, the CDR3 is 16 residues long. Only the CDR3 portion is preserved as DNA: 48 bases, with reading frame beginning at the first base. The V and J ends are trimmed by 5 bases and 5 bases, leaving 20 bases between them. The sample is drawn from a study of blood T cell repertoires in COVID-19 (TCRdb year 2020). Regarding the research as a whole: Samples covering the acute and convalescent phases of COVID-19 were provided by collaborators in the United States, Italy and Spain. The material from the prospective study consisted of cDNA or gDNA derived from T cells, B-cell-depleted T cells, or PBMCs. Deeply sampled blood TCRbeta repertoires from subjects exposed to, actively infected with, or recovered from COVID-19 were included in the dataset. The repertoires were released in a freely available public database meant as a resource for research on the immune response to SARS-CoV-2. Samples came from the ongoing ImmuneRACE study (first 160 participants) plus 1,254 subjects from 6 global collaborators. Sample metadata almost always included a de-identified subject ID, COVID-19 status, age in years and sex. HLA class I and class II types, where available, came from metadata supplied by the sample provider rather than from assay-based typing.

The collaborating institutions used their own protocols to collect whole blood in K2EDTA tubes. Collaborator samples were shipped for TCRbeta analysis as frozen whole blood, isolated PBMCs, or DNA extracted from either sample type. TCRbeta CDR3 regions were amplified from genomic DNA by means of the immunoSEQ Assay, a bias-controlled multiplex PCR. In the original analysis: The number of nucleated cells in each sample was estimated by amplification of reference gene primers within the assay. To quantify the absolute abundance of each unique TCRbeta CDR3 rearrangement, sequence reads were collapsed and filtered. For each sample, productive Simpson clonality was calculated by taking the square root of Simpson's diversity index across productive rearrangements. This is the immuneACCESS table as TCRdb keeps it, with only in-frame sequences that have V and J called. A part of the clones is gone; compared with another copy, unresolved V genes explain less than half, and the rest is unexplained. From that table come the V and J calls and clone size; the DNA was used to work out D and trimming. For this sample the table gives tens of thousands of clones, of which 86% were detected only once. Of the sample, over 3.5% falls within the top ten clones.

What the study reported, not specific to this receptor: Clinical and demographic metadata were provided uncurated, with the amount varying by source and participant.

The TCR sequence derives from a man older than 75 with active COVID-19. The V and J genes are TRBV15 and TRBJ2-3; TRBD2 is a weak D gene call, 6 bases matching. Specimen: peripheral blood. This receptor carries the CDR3 CATSGRLVTSGDTQYF. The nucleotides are TGTGCCACCAGCGGGAGACTAGTAACGAGTGGAGATACGCAGTATTTT.